This entry features one T cell receptor (beta chain) sequence. This sample stems from a study of blood T cell repertoires in COVID-19. Study summary: Samples of COVID-19 (acute and convalescent) were obtained from the United States, Italy and Spain.

Data came from immunoSEQ multiplex PCR; TCRdb stores just in-frame clones and leaves some out. The table lists approximately 70,000 clones, approximately 82% of them singletons. The ends were cut back, 4 bases at V and 10 bases at J, with 9 bases in the middle. Germline CDR1 is SGHNT and CDR2 is YYREEE (reference sequence). The CDR3 has 11 amino acids. The genes are TRBV5-4 and TRBJ2-1, with a weak D call TRBD2 (5 bases). Sample: peripheral blood. The receptor was isolated from a woman over 75 with acute or convalescent COVID-19. CDR3 protein: CASSHTREQFF. The DNA for the CDR3 is TGTGCCAGCAGCCACACTAGAGAGCAGTTCTTC.